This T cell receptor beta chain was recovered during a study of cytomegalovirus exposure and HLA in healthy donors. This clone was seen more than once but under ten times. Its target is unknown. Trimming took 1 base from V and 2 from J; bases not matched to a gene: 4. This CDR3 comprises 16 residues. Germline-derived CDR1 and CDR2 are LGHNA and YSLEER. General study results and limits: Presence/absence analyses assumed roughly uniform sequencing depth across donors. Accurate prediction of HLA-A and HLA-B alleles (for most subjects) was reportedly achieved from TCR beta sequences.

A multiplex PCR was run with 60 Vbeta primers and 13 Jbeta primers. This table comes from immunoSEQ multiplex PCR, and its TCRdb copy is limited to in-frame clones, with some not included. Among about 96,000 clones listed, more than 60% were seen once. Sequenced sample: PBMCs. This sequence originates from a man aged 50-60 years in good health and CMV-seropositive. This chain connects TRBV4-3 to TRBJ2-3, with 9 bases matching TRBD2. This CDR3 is CASSQAGGGATDTQYF. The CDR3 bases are TGCGCCAGCAGCCAAGCGGGCGGGGGGGCCACAGATACGCAGTATTTT.